A selection of T cell receptor beta chains follows, all from one sample in a study of cytomegalovirus exposure and HLA in healthy donors. Assay: immunoSEQ multiplex PCR; the TCRdb copy retains only in-frame clones and omits some. The sample lists 95,000 or so clones, 81% occurring once. The sequenced sample consisted of PBMCs. The source of these receptors is a woman in her seventies in good health and CMV-seropositive. CDR3s include the opening cysteine and the closing phenylalanine or tryptophan. Fields, in order: J gene, D gene, clone size, CDR3 length, V gene, CDR3 protein, CDR3 DNA. The D gene is left open where the match is weak. The size of a clone is reported for some rows only, either as once, few or many, or as a class for expanded clones.

TRBJ1-1 - - 13 TRBV5-5 CASSSQGSTEAFF TGTGCCAGCAGCTCACAGGGATCCACTGAAGCTTTCTTT
TRBJ1-5 - - 15 TRBV19 CASTMRGPGNQPQHF TGTGCCAGTACCATGCGGGGGCCGGGGAATCAGCCCCAGCATTTT
TRBJ1-2 - few 13 TRBV11-3 CASSFQGSYGYTF TGTGCCAGCAGCTTTCAGGGGAGCTATGGCTACACCTTC
TRBJ1-3 - - 13 TRBV5-6 CASSFLSGNTIYF TGTGCCAGCAGCTTCCTCTCTGGAAACACCATATATTTT
TRBJ2-7 TRBD1 - 14 TRBV25-1 CASRPTGGGDEQYF TGTGCCAGCAGGCCCACAGGGGGCGGCGACGAGCAGTACTTC
TRBJ1-1 - - 12 TRBV2 CASSFVNTEAFF TGTGCCAGCAGTTTTGTAAACACTGAAGCTTTCTTT
TRBJ1-3 - once 18 TRBV4-1 CASSQDPLDRSQGYTIYF TGCGCCAGCAGCCAAGATCCCCTCGACAGGTCGCAGGGGTACACCATATATTTT
TRBJ2-7 - few 14 TRBV4-2 CASSGGWRSYEQYF TGTGCCAGCAGCGGGGGGTGGAGATCCTACGAGCAGTACTTC
TRBJ1-3 - few 15 TRBV4-3 CASSQGLNSGNTIYF TGCGCCAGCAGCCAAGGACTGAACTCTGGAAACACCATATATTTT
TRBJ1-1 - few 15 TRBV5-1 CASSLAGTPNTEAFF TGCGCCAGCAGCTTGGCCGGGACACCGAACACTGAAGCTTTCTTT
TRBJ2-7 - - 14 TRBV15 CATSSDPRSYEQYF TGTGCCACCAGCAGTGACCCGCGGAGCTACGAGCAGTACTTC
TRBJ2-1 TRBD2 - 15 TRBV7-6 CASSPNSGSYNEQFF TGTGCCAGCAGCCCAAATAGCGGGAGCTACAATGAGCAGTTCTTC
TRBJ2-3 - once 11 TRBV7-3 CASSPGGTQYF TGTGCCAGCAGCCCCGGTGGTACGCAGTATTTT
TRBJ2-5 TRBD2 - 15 TRBV5-1 CASSRTSGSGETQYF TGCGCCAGCAGCAGGACTAGCGGGAGCGGAGAGACCCAGTACTTC
TRBJ1-5 TRBD1 - 16 TRBV19 CASTSSGTGGNQPQHF TGTGCCAGTACCTCTTCCGGGACAGGGGGCAATCAGCCCCAGCATTTT
TRBJ2-3 - - 17 TRBV19 CASSMNPGRGSTDTQYF TGTGCCAGTAGTATGAACCCGGGGAGGGGGAGCACAGATACGCAGTATTTT
TRBJ2-3 - - 14 TRBV13 CASSLTTRTDTQYF TGTGCCAGCAGCTTGACGACTCGCACAGATACGCAGTATTTT
TRBJ2-7 TRBD1 - 13 TRBV6-5 CASSTGQKREQYF TGTGCCAGCAGCACGGGACAGAAGAGAGAGCAGTACTTC
TRBJ2-7 TRBD2 - 14 TRBV7-2 CASSLKLAVYEQYF TGTGCCAGCAGCTTAAAGCTAGCGGTATACGAGCAGTACTTC
TRBJ1-2 - - 13 TRBV6-6 CASSQPGSVGYTF TGTGCCAGCAGTCAGCCCGGGTCGGTCGGCTACACCTTC
TRBJ2-3 TRBD1 - 16 TRBV5-1 CASSLVTGSSTDTQYF TGCGCCAGCAGCTTGGTGACAGGGTCTAGCACAGATACGCAGTATTTT
TRBJ1-2 TRBD1 once 14 TRBV9 CASSLTGSDYGYTF TGTGCCAGCAGCCTGACAGGGTCGGACTATGGCTACACCTTC
TRBJ2-7 - - 15 TRBV21-1 CASSPVGTGYYEQYF TGTGCCAGCAGCCCCGTGGGGACAGGCTACTACGAGCAGTACTTC
TRBJ2-3 TRBD1 - 15 TRBV4-1 CASSGTGSLTDTQYF TGCGCCAGCAGCGGGACAGGGTCCCTCACAGATACGCAGTATTTT
TRBJ1-6 - once 18 TRBV5-1 CASSRALVGGAADSPLHF TGCGCCAGCAGCAGGGCGTTGGTCGGCGGGGCGGCGGATTCACCCCTCCACTTT
TRBJ2-7 - once 13 TRBV27 CASTSLGVYEQYF TGTGCCAGCACTTCCCTGGGCGTCTACGAGCAGTACTTC
TRBJ2-1 - once 16 TRBV19 CASSTRTGRAHNEQFF TGTGCCAGTAGTACAAGGACAGGGAGGGCCCACAATGAGCAGTTCTTC
TRBJ2-7 TRBD1 - 14 TRBV30 CAWRQKGQVGEQYF TGTGCCTGGAGGCAAAAGGGACAGGTGGGCGAGCAGTACTTC
TRBJ2-7 TRBD1 - 17 TRBV7-9 CASSALPGTGPSYEQYF TGTGCCAGCAGCGCCCTTCCCGGGACAGGGCCCTCCTACGAGCAGTACTTC
TRBJ2-7 TRBD1 - 15 TRBV29-1 CSVGTGTGGSYEQYF TGCAGCGTAGGAACCGGGACAGGGGGCTCCTACGAGCAGTACTTC